Below are 15 T cell receptor beta chains sequenced from a single sample in a study of CD8 T cells in ankylosing spondylitis (dated by TCRdb to 2016 to 2017). These TCRs' antigens remain unknown. Libraries were prepared through 5' RACE. This sample was sequenced with an Illumina HiSeq 2500. The public reads were reprocessed in TCRdb via fastp at Q25 and MiXCR, keeping in-frame beta chains. Rows with a matching CDR3 protein are joined into one entry that keeps the most common DNA and genes. The sample has 650,000 to 800,000 distinct CDR3 sequences on record, around a fifth of them singletons. Of the sample, under 20% falls within the top ten clones. General findings and caveats noted by the study authors: A TCR beta motif of several highly homologous amino acid variants appeared characteristic of blood from ankylosing spondylitis patients.

The specimen was blood, either unsorted or a sorted T cell fraction (not recorded which). The receptors stem from a male donor with ankylosing spondylitis.

The chain couples TRBV5-1 to TRBJ2-3, with 7 bases lining up with TRBD1. The length of the CDR3 is 17 residues. V dropped 1 base and J dropped 0; count of bases not matched to a gene: 8. Germline V lookup: CDR1 SGHRS, CDR2 YFSETQ. The CDR3 loop is CASSLPRTGSSTDTQYF. The CDR3 DNA sequence: TGCGCCAGCAGCTTGCCCCGGACAGGTTCTAGCACAGATACGCAGTATTTT. Full variable domain (missing parts from reference TRBV5-1 and TRBJ2-3): KAGVTQTPRYLIKTRGQQVTLSCSPISGHRSVSWYQQTPGQGLQFLFEYFSETQRNKGNFPGRFSGRQFSNSRSEMNVSTLELGDSALYLCASSLPRTGSSTDTQYFGPGTRLTVL.

V usage is TRBV7-8 and J usage is TRBJ2-5; D gene ambiguous. This CDR3 is 12 amino acids long. Trimming pared 5 bases from V and 7 bases from J, leaving 11 bases between. Germline assignment: CDR1 SGHVS and CDR2 FQNEAQ. The CDR3 here is CASSLPPGTQYF. DNA of the CDR3: TGTGCCAGCAGCCTCCCCCCCGGGACCCAGTACTTC.

This chain links TRBV6-1 with TRBJ2-2; D gene uncertain. This CDR3 region has 14 residues. CDR1 and CDR2 (germline): MNHNS, SASEGT. V lost 1 base and J lost 2, with 5 bases in between. CDR3 bases: TGTGCCAGCAGTGAAGGCAGAAACACCGGGGAGCTGTTTTTT. This gives the protein CASSEGRNTGELFF.

The gene calls are TRBV9 and TRBJ1-4, with D perhaps matching TRBD1 (6 bases). This CDR3 is 15 amino acids long. The germline V gene encodes CDR1 SGDLS and CDR2 YYNGEE. Between the trimmed V and J ends, which lost 3 bases and 5 bases, there was a span of 14 bases. The CDR3 nucleotides are TGTGCCAGCAGCGCCTCCGGGACATCAAATGAAAAACTGTTTTTT. It codes for CASSASGTSNEKLFF. Looking up the rest from reference TRBV9 and TRBJ1-4 gives the full variable domain: DSGVTQTPKHLITATGQRVTLRCSPRSGDLSVYWYQQSLDQGLQFLIQYYNGEERAKGNILERFSAQQFPDLHSELNLSSLELGDSALYFCASSASGTSNEKLFFGSGTQLSVL.

There are a few counts of this clonotype. The rearrangement joins TRBV19 to TRBJ2-1, with TRBD2 as a possible D gene (6 bases). The CDR3 covers 14 residues. CDR1 is LNHDA, CDR2 SQIVND, per germline (reference sequence). Trimming removed 3 bases at V and 5 bases at J, with 11 bases between. CDR3 region: CASSILARHNEQFF. As DNA, the CDR3 is TGTGCCAGTAGTATTCTAGCGCGGCACAATGAGCAGTTCTTC.

The rearrangement uses TRBV14 and TRBJ1-2; D ambiguous. Germline V gives CDR1 SGHDN, CDR2 FVKESK. The CDR3 consists of 13 residues. V was pared by 3 bases and J by 7 bases, with 12 bases between. CDR3: CASSQRAGGGYTF. CDR3 bases: TGTGCCAGCAGCCAGAGGGCAGGTGGTGGCTACACCTTC.

This clonotype has only a few counts. The genes are TRBV29-1 and TRBJ2-1, with D uncertain. V shed 4 bases and J shed 1 base, with 8 bases lying between them. Looked up from germline, CDR1 is SQVTM and CDR2 is ANQGSEA. This CDR3 has 13 amino acids. The CDR3 spells CSVVLVSYNEQFF. In DNA, the CDR3 is TGCAGCGTTGTGTTGGTTTCCTACAATGAGCAGTTCTTC.

This clonotype was detected only a few times. CDR3 in DNA: TGCGCCAGCAGCGAAACGGGACTAGCGGGGGTGAACACCGGGGAGCTGTTTTTT. This sequence encodes CASSETGLAGVNTGELFF. The chain joins TRBV5-1 to TRBJ2-2; 14 nucleotides match TRBD2. The V and J ends lost 4 bases and 1 base, in that order; junction bases with no gene match: 6. Germline V lookup: CDR1 SGHRS, CDR2 YFSETQ. The CDR3 is 18 amino acids. Full variable domain (missing parts from reference TRBV5-1 and TRBJ2-2): KAGVTQTPRYLIKTRGQQVTLSCSPISGHRSVSWYQQTPGQGLQFLFEYFSETQRNKGNFPGRFSGRQFSNSRSEMNVSTLELGDSALYLCASSETGLAGVNTGELFFGEGSRLTVL.

There are many counts of this clonotype. The chain combines TRBV27 with TRBJ1-1; 8 nucleotides agree with TRBD1. V shed 5 bases and J 8 bases; nucleotides not matched to a gene: 10. Germline V gene data show CDR1 as MNHEY and CDR2 as SMNVEV (reference sequence). This CDR3 is built from 14 residues. The CDR3 DNA reads as TGTGCCAGCAGTCCCTACCAGACAGGGGTAGAAGCTTTCTTT. Amino acid sequence: CASSPYQTGVEAFF.

This clonotype was seen more than once but under ten times. V is TRBV5-1 and J is TRBJ2-5; D possibly uses TRBD1 or TRBD2 (5 bases each). With 3 bases removed from V and 1 base from J, the gap between germline ends came to 7 bases. The CDR3 loop spans 13 amino acids. Per germline, CDR1 SGHRS and CDR2 YFSETQ. The CDR3 bases are TGCGCCAGCAGCTGGGACCTCCAAGAGACCCAGTACTTC. Its translation is CASSWDLQETQYF.

This clonotype was counted at least ten times. The chain couples TRBV7-8 to TRBJ2-1; possibly TRBD1 for D (5 bases). Germline CDR1 is SGHVS and CDR2 is FQNEAQ. CDR3 size: 13 residues. V was cut by 1 base and J by 9 bases, with 10 bases left in between. The CDR3: CASSLEGSVEQFF. In nucleotides, the CDR3 is TGTGCCAGCAGCTTAGAGGGGTCGGTTGAGCAGTTCTTC.

The chain couples TRBV12-3 or TRBV12-4 to TRBJ2-7; no clear D. The CDR3 sequence is 14 residues long. V was trimmed by 5 bases and J by 3 bases, leaving 14 bases between them. The CDR3 region has the DNA TGTGCCAGCAGTGAGGAGCCAGATTTCTACGAGCAGTACTTC. This translates into CASSEEPDFYEQYF.

The table lists this clonotype with a few counts. The V and J genes are TRBV7-2 and TRBJ2-1; TRBD2 aligns across 7 bases. The V segment lost 4 bases and the J segment 0 bases; nucleotides outside the gene matches: 9. CDR1 is SGHTA, CDR2 FQGNSA, per germline. The length of the CDR3 is 17 residues. This CDR3 is CASSWRDYPISYNEQFF. The CDR3 DNA reads TGTGCCAGCAGCTGGAGGGACTACCCAATCTCCTACAATGAGCAGTTCTTC.

The gene calls are TRBV5-1 and TRBJ2-2, with D tentatively TRBD1 (6 bases). Germline V CDR1 and CDR2: SGHRS, YFSETQ. Between the trimmed V and J ends, which lost 0 bases and 3 bases, there was a span of 9 bases. The CDR3 is 15 amino acids. CDR3 in amino acids: CASSLGQVDTGELFF. The CDR3 bases are TGCGCCAGCAGCTTGGGACAGGTTGACACCGGGGAGCTGTTTTTT.

This clonotype was seen a few times. This chain links TRBV7-9 with TRBJ2-5, with D uncertain. This CDR3 has 13 amino acids. The V gene's germline CDR1 is SEHNR and CDR2 FQNEAQ (reference sequence). Trimming removed 7 bases from V and 0 bases from J, with 9 bases in between. In nucleotides, the CDR3 is TGTGCCAGCAAAGCGAGCCACCAAGAGACCCAGTACTTC. Translation gives CASKASHQETQYF. Drawing the rest from reference TRBV7-9 and TRBJ2-5, the complete variable domain is DTGVSQNPRHKITKRGQNVTFRCDPISEHNRLYWYRQTLGQGPEFLTYFQNEAQLEKSRLLSDRFSAERPKGSFSTLEIQRTEQGDSAMYLCASKASHQETQYFGPGTRLLVL.